This TCR beta chain stems from a study of shared clonotypes between healthy human individuals. Study-wide background: Those who served as donors were two women and three men between the ages of 18 and 49.

Recent acute infections and vaccinations were absent in the healthy HIV-negative adult donors. Unsorted samples relied on 89 million or so PBMCs, which served as the source of genomic DNA. Trimming cost V 4 bases and J 4 bases, with 10 bases left between them. The CDR3 loop spans 13 amino acids. The V gene's germline CDR1 is SGHTA and CDR2 FQGTGA. Investigators spread the genomic DNA of each subset evenly over several immunoSEQ plates. Sequenced by immunoSEQ multiplex PCR; TCRdb stores in-frame clones only, minus some. This table holds approximately 510,000 clones, approximately 79% found once. The chain joins TRBV7-3 to TRBJ1-1; D possibly corresponds to TRBD1 (6 bases). Specimen: PBMCs. The sequence was collected from a woman aged 40 to 50 in good health. Some clones in this sample may be carry-over from other donors' samples. In DNA form, the CDR3 reads TGTGCCAGCAGCTCACAGGGAACCACTGAAGCTTTCTTT. This translates into CASSSQGTTEAFF.